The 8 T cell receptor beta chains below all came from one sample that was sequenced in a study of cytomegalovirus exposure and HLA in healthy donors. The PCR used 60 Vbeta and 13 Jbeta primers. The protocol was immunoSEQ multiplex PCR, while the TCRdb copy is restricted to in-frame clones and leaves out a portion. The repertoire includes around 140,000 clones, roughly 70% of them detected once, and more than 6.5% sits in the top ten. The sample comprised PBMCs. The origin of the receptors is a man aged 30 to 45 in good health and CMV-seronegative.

The CDR3 reads CASKRRGRSEKLFF. CDR3 nucleotide sequence: TGTGCCAGCAAGAGGAGGGGGCGATCTGAAAAACTGTTTTTT. The V call is TRBV28, the J call TRBJ1-4, with 7 nucleotides matching TRBD1. The germline V gene encodes CDR1 MDHEN and CDR2 SYDVKM. The CDR3 length is 14 residues. The V segment lost 7 bases and the J segment 7 bases; nucleotides outside the gene matches: 9.

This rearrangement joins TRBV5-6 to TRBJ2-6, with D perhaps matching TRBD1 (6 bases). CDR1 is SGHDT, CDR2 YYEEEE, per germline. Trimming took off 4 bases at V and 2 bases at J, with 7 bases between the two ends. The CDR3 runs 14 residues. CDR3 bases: TGTGCCAGCAGCGAGGGGGCTGGGGCCAACGTCCTGACTTTC. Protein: CASSEGAGANVLTF.

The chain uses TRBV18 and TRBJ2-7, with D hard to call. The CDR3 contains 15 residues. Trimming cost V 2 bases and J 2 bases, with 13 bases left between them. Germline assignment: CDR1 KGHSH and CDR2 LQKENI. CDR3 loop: CASSPFYQTAYEQYF. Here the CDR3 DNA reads TGTGCCAGCTCACCATTTTACCAAACAGCCTACGAGCAGTACTTC.

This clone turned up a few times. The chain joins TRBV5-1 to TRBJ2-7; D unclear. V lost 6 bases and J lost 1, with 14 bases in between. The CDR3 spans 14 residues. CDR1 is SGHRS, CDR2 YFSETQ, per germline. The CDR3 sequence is CASTESAMSYEQYF. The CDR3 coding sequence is TGCGCCAGCACCGAGAGTGCGATGTCCTACGAGCAGTACTTC.

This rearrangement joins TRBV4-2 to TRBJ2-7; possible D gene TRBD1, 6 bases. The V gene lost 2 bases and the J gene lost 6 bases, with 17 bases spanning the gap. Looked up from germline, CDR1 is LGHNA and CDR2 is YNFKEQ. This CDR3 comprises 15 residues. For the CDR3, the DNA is TGTGCCAGCAGCCAAACCCAGGGGAAGACGGTCGAGCAGTACTTC. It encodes CASSQTQGKTVEQYF.

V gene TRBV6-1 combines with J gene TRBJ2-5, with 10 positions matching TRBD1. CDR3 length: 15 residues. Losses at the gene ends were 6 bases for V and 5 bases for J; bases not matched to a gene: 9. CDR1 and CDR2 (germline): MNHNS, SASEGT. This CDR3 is CASRRTGGLIETQYF. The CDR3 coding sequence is TGTGCCAGCAGGAGGACAGGGGGTCTAATTGAGACCCAGTACTTC.

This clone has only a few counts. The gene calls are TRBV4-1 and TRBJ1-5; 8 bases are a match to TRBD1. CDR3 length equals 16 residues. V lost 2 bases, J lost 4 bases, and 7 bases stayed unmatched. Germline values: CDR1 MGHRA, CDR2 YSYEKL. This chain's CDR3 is CASSQSSGGANQPQHF. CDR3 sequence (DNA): TGCGCCAGCAGCCAATCGTCAGGGGGCGCGAATCAGCCCCAGCATTTT.

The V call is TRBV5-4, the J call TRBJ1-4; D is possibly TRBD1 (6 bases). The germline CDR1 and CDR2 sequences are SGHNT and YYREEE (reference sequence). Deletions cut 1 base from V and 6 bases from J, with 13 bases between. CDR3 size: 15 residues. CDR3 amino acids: CASSLWGGSYEKLFF. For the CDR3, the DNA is TGTGCCAGCAGCTTGTGGGGGGGCTCTTATGAAAAACTGTTTTTT. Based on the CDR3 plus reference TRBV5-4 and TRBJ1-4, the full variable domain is ETGVTQSPTHLIKTRGQQVTLRCSSQSGHNTVSWYQQALGQGPQFIFQYYREEENGRGNFPPRFSGLQFPNYSSELNVNALELDDSALYLCASSLWGGSYEKLFFGSGTQLSVL.